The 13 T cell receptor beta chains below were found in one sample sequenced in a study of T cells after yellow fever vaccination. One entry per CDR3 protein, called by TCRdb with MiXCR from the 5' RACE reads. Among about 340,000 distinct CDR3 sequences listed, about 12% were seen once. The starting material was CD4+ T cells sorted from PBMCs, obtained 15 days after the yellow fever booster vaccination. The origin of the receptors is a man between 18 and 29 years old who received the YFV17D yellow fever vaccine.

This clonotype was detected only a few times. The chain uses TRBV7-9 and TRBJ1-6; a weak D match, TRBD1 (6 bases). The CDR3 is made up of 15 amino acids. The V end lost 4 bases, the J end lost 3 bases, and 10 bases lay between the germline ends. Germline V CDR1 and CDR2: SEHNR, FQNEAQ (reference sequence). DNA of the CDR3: TGTGCCAGCAGCTCGACGGGACACTATAATTCACCCCTCCACTTT. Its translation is CASSSTGHYNSPLHF.

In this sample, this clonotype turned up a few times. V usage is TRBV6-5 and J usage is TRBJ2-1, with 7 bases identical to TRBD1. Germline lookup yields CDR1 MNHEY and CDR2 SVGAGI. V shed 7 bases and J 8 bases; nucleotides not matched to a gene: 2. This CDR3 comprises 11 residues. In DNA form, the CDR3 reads TGTGCCAGCACGACAGGGTATGAGCAGTTCTTC. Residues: CASTTGYEQFF.

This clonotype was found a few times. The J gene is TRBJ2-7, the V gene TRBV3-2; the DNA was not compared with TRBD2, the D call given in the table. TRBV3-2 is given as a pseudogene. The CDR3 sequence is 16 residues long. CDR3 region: CASSLTVAGPDYEQYV. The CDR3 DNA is TGTGCCAGCAGCCTGACAGTAGCGGGCCCCGACTACGAGCAGTACGTC.

This CDR3 is CASSYTEWLQETNEKLFF. The CDR3 bases are TGTGCCAGCAGTTACACGGAGTGGTTGCAGGAAACTAATGAAAAACTGTTTTTT. The chain joins TRBV6-2 or TRBV6-3 to TRBJ1-4, with D unresolved. V was shortened by 2 bases and J by 1 base, with 17 bases between the two germline ends. The V gene's germline CDR1 is MNHEY and CDR2 SVGEGT. CDR3 length: 18 residues.

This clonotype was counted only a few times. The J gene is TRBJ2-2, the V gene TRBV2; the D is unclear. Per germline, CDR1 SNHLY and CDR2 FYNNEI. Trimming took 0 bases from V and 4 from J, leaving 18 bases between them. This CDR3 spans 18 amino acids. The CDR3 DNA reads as TGTGCCAGCAGTGAAGCGCTTTTGATAGTAAGAGGCACCGGGGAGCTGTTTTTT. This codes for CASSEALLIVRGTGELFF.

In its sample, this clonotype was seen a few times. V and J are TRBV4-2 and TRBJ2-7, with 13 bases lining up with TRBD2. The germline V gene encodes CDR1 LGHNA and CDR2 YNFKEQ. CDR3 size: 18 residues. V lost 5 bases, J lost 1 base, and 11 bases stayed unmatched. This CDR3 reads CASSGGLAGHPASYEQYF. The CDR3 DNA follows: TGTGCCAGCAGCGGGGGACTAGCGGGGCACCCCGCGTCCTACGAGCAGTACTTC.

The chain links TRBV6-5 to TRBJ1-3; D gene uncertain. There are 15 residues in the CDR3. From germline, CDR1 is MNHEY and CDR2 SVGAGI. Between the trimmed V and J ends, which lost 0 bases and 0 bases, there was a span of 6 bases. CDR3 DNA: TGTGCCAGCAGTTACTCTCTCCACTCTGGAAACACCATATATTTT. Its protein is CASSYSLHSGNTIYF.

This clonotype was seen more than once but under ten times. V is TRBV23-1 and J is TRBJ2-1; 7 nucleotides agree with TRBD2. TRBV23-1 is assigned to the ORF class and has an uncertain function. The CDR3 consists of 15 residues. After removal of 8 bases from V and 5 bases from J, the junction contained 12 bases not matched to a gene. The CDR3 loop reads CASVPGLADNNEQFF. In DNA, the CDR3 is TGCGCCAGCGTTCCGGGGCTAGCGGATAACAATGAGCAGTTCTTC.

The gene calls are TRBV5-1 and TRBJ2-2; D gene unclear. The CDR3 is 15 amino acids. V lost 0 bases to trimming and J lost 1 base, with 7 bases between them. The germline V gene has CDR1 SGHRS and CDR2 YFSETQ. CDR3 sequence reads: CASSLAGMNTGELFF. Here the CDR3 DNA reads TGCGCCAGCAGCTTGGCTGGGATGAACACCGGGGAGCTGTTTTTT. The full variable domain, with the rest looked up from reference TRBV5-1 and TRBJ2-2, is KAGVTQTPRYLIKTRGQQVTLSCSPISGHRSVSWYQQTPGQGLQFLFEYFSETQRNKGNFPGRFSGRQFSNSRSEMNVSTLELGDSALYLCASSLAGMNTGELFFGEGSRLTVL.

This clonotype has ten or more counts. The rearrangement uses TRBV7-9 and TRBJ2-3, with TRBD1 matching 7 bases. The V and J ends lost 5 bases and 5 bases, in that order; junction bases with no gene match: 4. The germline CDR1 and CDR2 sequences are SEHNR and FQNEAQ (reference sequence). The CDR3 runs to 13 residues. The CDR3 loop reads CASSERQGDTQYF. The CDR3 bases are TGTGCCAGCAGCGAACGACAGGGAGATACGCAGTATTTT. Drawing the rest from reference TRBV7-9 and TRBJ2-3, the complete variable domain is DTGVSQNPRHKITKRGQNVTFRCDPISEHNRLYWYRQTLGQGPEFLTYFQNEAQLEKSRLLSDRFSAERPKGSFSTLEIQRTEQGDSAMYLCASSERQGDTQYFGPGTRLTVL.

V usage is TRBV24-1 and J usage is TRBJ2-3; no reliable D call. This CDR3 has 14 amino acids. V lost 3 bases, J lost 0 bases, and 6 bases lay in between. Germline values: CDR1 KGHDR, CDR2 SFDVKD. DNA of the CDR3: TGTGCCACCAGTGATACCCGTAGCACAGATACGCAGTATTTT. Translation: CATSDTRSTDTQYF.

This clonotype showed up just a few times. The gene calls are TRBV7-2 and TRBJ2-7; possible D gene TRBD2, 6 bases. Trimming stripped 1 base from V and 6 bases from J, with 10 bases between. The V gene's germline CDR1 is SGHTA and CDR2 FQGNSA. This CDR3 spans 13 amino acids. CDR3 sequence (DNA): TGTGCCAGCAGCTTAGACGGGGGACGCGAGCAGTACGTC. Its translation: CASSLDGGREQYV.

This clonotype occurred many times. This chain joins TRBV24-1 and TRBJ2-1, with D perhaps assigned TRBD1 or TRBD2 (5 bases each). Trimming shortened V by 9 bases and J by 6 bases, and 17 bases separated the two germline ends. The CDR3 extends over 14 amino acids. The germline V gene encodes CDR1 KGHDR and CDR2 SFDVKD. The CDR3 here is CATWGLADFNEQFF. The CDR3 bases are TGTGCCACCTGGGGCCTAGCAGACTTCAATGAGCAGTTCTTC.